The sequence of this T cell receptor beta chain was determined in a study of cytomegalovirus exposure and HLA in healthy donors. Study at large: From HLA-typed donors, an early data release held around 80 million unique TCRs.

The CDR3 has 13 residues. The V gene's germline CDR1 is LNHDA and CDR2 SQIVND (reference sequence). In regard to this clone: The antigen is not known.

Overall study findings and caveats: Later analysis identified a missense DCLRE1C variant that was linked to TCR beta V- and J-gene trimming.

Use of 60 Vbeta and 13 Jbeta primers characterized the PCR. Libraries were prepared by immunoSEQ multiplex PCR; TCRdb keeps only in-frame clonotypes and omits some of them. In the table there are 160,000 or so clones, more than 70% of which are singletons. Sequencing was performed on PBMCs. The sequence came from a male donor in good health and CMV-seropositive. J is TRBJ1-2 and V is TRBV19; 9 bases align to TRBD1. The CDR3, as DNA: TGTGCTATCAGGGGACAGGGAAACTATGGCTACACCTTC. Its translation is CAIRGQGNYGYTF.